A selection of T cell receptor beta chains follows, all from one sample in a study of metastatic and nonmetastatic thyroid tumors. TCRdb re-analyzed the PCR reads using MiXCR. The sample holds 12,000 or so clones, 24% seen once. The sequencing sample was made of blood. The origin of the receptors is a male donor with papillary thyroid cancer or a benign thyroid nodule (not recorded which). Some clones in this sample may be carry-over from other donors' samples. The CDR3 runs from the conserved cysteine through the conserved F or W. D genes are given only for firm matches. Rows may omit the clone size; those that give it use once, few, many or a size class.

size,D,J,V,length,DNA,CDR3
-,TRBD2,TRBJ2-1,TRBV5-1,15,TGCGCCAGCAGCTTGGCCGCGAGCGGGAGAAATGAGCAGTTCTTC,CASSLAASGRNEQFF
medium-sized,-,TRBJ1-1,TRBV10-1,11,TGCGCTCCTGGGGTGCGCACTGAAGCTTTCTTT,CAPGVRTEAFF
-,-,TRBJ2-5,TRBV6-1,15,TGTGCCAGCAGTGTACAGGTGGGCGGCCAAGAGACCCAGTACTTC,CASSVQVGGQETQYF
-,TRBD1,TRBJ1-2,TRBV20-1,14,TGCAGTGCTAGAGATGCGACAGGGATATATGGCTACACCTTC,CSARDATGIYGYTF
medium-sized,TRBD1,TRBJ2-2,TRBV6-1,16,TGTGCCAGCGGTAGGACAGGGCCCGCGAACACCGGGGAGCTGTTTTTT,CASGRTGPANTGELFF
many,-,TRBJ1-4,TRBV15,19,TGTGCCACCAGCAGAGATCGCGGTTTACAGGTAGCAACTAATGAAAAACTGTTTTTT,CATSRDRGLQVATNEKLFF
few,TRBD1,TRBJ1-3,TRBV10-3,16,TGTGCCATCAGTGATCTCCGGGACAGGGGAGGAAACACCATATATTTT,CAISDLRDRGGNTIYF
-,-,TRBJ1-2,TRBV7-2,15,TGTGCCAGCAGCTTAGCAGGACCAGGGAACAATGGCTACACCTTC,CASSLAGPGNNGYTF
-,-,TRBJ1-3,TRBV6-1,14,TGTGCCAGCAGTGAGGGGTTCTCTGGAAACACCATATATTTT,CASSEGFSGNTIYF
medium-sized,-,TRBJ2-2,TRBV19,14,TGTGCCAGTAGTATCGATAGGAACACCGGGGAGCTGTTTTTT,CASSIDRNTGELFF
once,TRBD2,TRBJ2-3,TRBV4-1,16,TGCGCCAGCAGCCAAGATCCAGCGGGAGTCGGAGATACGCAGTATTTT,CASSQDPAGVGDTQYF
many,TRBD1,TRBJ2-6,TRBV20-1,19,TGCAGTGCTAGAGATCGAGGGACAGGGGGCCTCTCTGGGGCCAACGTCCTGACTTTC,CSARDRGTGGLSGANVLTF